This passage covers 26 T cell receptor beta chains from one sample sequenced in a study of tumor and adjacent non-tumor tissue in lung cancer (dated by TCRdb to 2017 to 2018). RNA was isolated from bulk, unsorted tissue, and RNA quality was assessed with a NanoDrop ND-1000 and an Agilent 2100. Receptor libraries were prepared by multiplex PCR. Reads for this sample came from an Illumina HiSeq 2500. Following protocols modified from ARM-PCR, the researchers constructed TCRbeta libraries through three rounds of nested PCR with primers (Table S4). TCRdb reworked the public reads: Q25 trimming with fastp, MiXCR clone assembly, productive beta chains retained. Records with the same CDR3 protein are collapsed into one entry carrying the most frequent genes and DNA. The sample yields roughly 150,000 distinct CDR3 sequences; around two thirds were counted once. Jointly, the top ten make up roughly 18% of the sample.

The sample consisted of lung tumor tissue. These receptors were obtained from a man in his sixties with small cell lung cancer.

This clonotype was counted a few times. Because the CDR3 is missing its conserved closing phenylalanine or tryptophan, this is likely a read error. It is unclear where the CDR3 begins or ends on the DNA, so no DNA is shown, and the CDR3 is as TCRdb lists it. This chain joins TRBV10-3 and TRBJ1-2; TRBD1 is taken as the D call from the table, unchecked against the DNA. The CDR3 length equals 15 residues, ends included. Germline V gene sequence: CDR1 ENHRY, CDR2 SYGVKD. CDR3 in amino acids: CAISDSDRRGDGYTL.

This clonotype was picked up one time. V usage is TRBV11-2 and J usage is TRBJ2-1; TRBD1 aligns across 10 bases. V gave up 2 bases and J gave up 9 bases; unmatched junction bases: 19. Germline V gene data show CDR1 as SGHAT and CDR2 as FQNNGV. This CDR3 region has 19 residues. CDR3 amino acids: CASSLKGFVTGGYKAEQFF. CDR3 sequence (DNA): TGTGCCAGCAGCTTAAAGGGGTTTGTGACAGGGGGCTATAAGGCTGAGCAGTTCTTC.

Concerning this clonotype: A much more abundant neighbour one base away suggests this may be a read error. The chain has TRBV6-5 and TRBJ1-1; D possibly corresponds to TRBD1 (5 bases). Germline V gives CDR1 MNHEY, CDR2 SVGAGI. The CDR3 totals 15 residues. The ends were cut back, 6 bases at V and 4 bases at J, with 18 bases in the middle. The CDR3 DNA follows: TGTGCCAGCAGGTCCGGGACGGAAAGGATCACTGAAGCTTTCTTT. Amino acid sequence: CASRSGTERITEAFF.

This clonotype was observed a few times. This may arise from a read error, as a much more abundant clone is one base away. The DNA of the CDR3 is TGCAATGCTAGTATAGGGGGGAGAGAGACCCAGTACTTC. This encodes CNASIGGRETQYF. V usage is TRBV20-1 and J usage is TRBJ2-5; D may correspond to TRBD1 or TRBD2 (6 bases each). The length of the CDR3 is 13 residues. Germline V lookup: CDR1 DFQATT, CDR2 SNEGSKA (reference sequence).

The count of this clonotype is one. It is likely a read error, because the conserved phenylalanine at the end of the CDR3 is missing. The V and J genes are TRBV28 and TRBJ2-1; D is uncertain. The CDR3 totals 16 residues. V shed 6 bases and J shed 1 base, with 16 bases lying between them. The germline gives CDR1 MDHEN, CDR2 SYDVKM. The CDR3 region has the DNA TGTGCCAGCAGGTCGGTGGTAGGGAATTCCTACAATGAGCAGTTCCTC. This gives the protein CASRSVVGNSYNEQFL.

In this sample, this clonotype turned up a few times. V usage is TRBV12-3 or TRBV12-4 and J usage is TRBJ2-7; D is uncertain. This CDR3 contains 13 residues. Trimming pared 6 bases from V and 5 bases from J, leaving 14 bases between. The CDR3 here is CASRRSQYHEQYF. DNA for the CDR3: TGTGCCAGCAGACGCTCCCAATACCACGAGCAGTACTTC.

CDR3 nucleotides: TGTGCCAGCGGCGGACACTCCAGGCAGGGCACTGAAGCTTTCTTT. Translation gives CASGGHSRQGTEAFF. The V call is TRBV28, the J call TRBJ1-1; D is possibly TRBD1 (5 bases). This CDR3 region has 15 residues. V was cut by 8 bases and J by 4 bases, with 20 bases left in between. The germline gives CDR1 MDHEN, CDR2 SYDVKM.

The V call is TRBV30, the J call TRBJ1-6; D call uncertain. The CDR3 is 15 residues long. Trimming pared 4 bases from V and 7 bases from J, leaving 17 bases between. Germline V gives CDR1 GTSNPN, CDR2 SVGIG (reference sequence). The CDR3 sequence is CAWTLARSGNSPLHF. The CDR3 DNA reads as TGTGCCTGGACCTTAGCACGGAGCGGGAATTCACCCCTCCACTTT.

V usage is TRBV30 and J usage is TRBJ2-1; 7 nucleotides agree with TRBD1. From germline, CDR1 is GTSNPN and CDR2 SVGIG (reference sequence). This CDR3 has 15 amino acids. V was clipped by 3 bases and J by 6 bases; unmatched bases: 11. The CDR3 nucleotides read TGTGCCTGGAGCGAACAGACAGGGATGGGCAATGAGCAGTTCTTC. It translates to CAWSEQTGMGNEQFF.

In regard to this clonotype: The junction departs from the called germline gene at one end, perhaps through a read error. This sequence joins TRBV20-1 and TRBJ2-1; either TRBD1 or TRBD2 may supply D (7 bases each). The CDR3 length is 16 residues. Germline loops: CDR1 DFQATT, CDR2 SNEGSKA (reference sequence). This CDR3 reads CSAPGQWEGPYNELFF. CDR3 DNA sequence: TGCAGTGCACCGGGACAGTGGGAGGGCCCCTACAATGAGCTGTTCTTC.

The J gene is TRBJ2-1, the V gene TRBV29-1; TRBD2 might be the D (5 bases). The CDR3 has 13 residues. Germline V gene lookup returns CDR1 SQVTM and CDR2 ANQGSEA. The V end was cut by 3 bases, the J end by 0 bases, with 6 bases between. The CDR3 is CSVDGVSYNEQFF. DNA for the CDR3: TGCAGCGTTGACGGGGTCTCCTACAATGAGCAGTTCTTC.

With regard to this clonotype: It may be a read error: a sequence one base away is much more abundant. The conserved phenylalanine or tryptophan is not found at the CDR3 terminus, so this likely reflects a read error. This rearrangement joins TRBV20-1 to TRBJ2-1, with 9 bases that match TRBD2. Trimming cost V 6 bases and J 5 bases; bases outside gene matches: 8. This CDR3 has 14 residues. Germline loops: CDR1 DFQATT, CDR2 SNEGSKA (reference sequence). Written as DNA, the CDR3 is TGCAGTGCGCGCCTAGCGGGACGAAACAATGAGCAGTTCCTC. Amino acids: CSARLAGRNNEQFL.

In the case of this clonotype: A much bigger clone sits one base away, suggesting this may be a read error. The rearrangement joins TRBV29-1 to TRBJ1-1; D remains ambiguous. The CDR3 has 13 amino acids. The V end was cut by 7 bases, the J end by 2 bases, with 14 bases between. Germline V gene lookup returns CDR1 SQVTM and CDR2 ANQGSEA. CDR3 amino acids: CSAEPAANTEAFF. Written as DNA, the CDR3 is TGCAGCGCGGAGCCCGCCGCAAACACTGAAGCTTTCTTT.

Concerning this clonotype: One junction end disagrees with the germline gene, perhaps due to a read error. The V and J genes are TRBV4-2 and TRBJ1-1; 7 bases agree with TRBD1. The germline CDR1 and CDR2 sequences are LGHNA and YNFKEQ. The CDR3 has 18 residues. The CDR3 nucleotides read TGTGCCAGCAGCCAAGATCCTATAAGTGGGCGAGGGGGCACTGAAGTTTTCTTT. Translating gives CASSQDPISGRGGTEVFF.

A word on this clonotype: At one end the junction does not follow the germline gene, possibly because of a read error. CDR3 DNA sequence: TGTGCCAGCAGCGAGACTCTTCAGACGGTTAACACTGAAGCCTTCTTT. Amino acids: CASSETLQTVNTEAFF. This chain links TRBV2 with TRBJ1-1; no firm D call. The CDR3 is 16 amino acids. The germline gives CDR1 SNHLY, CDR2 FYNNEI. Combining the CDR3 with reference TRBV2 and TRBJ1-1 gives the whole variable domain EPEVTQTPSHQVTQMGQEVILRCVPISNHLYFYWYRQILGQKVEFLVSFYNNEISEKSEIFDDQFSVERPDGSNFTLKIRSTKLEDSAMYFCASSETLQTVNTEAFFGQGTRLTVV.

This clonotype was recorded once. Compared with germline, one end of the junction differs, possibly owing to a read error. The chain has TRBV7-9 and TRBJ2-2; weak D call: TRBD2 (7 bases). The CDR3 sequence is 15 residues long. The germline V gene encodes CDR1 SEHNR and CDR2 FQNEAQ (reference sequence). The DNA of the CDR3 is TGTGCCAGCTGGGGGGGCATGACGAACACCGGGGAGCAGTTTTTT. Encoded protein: CASWGGMTNTGEQFF.

Of note for this clonotype: One end of the junction varies from germline; a read error may be responsible. J is TRBJ2-2 and V is TRBV30; possible D gene TRBD1, 6 bases. CDR3 length equals 15 residues. CDR1 and CDR2 (germline): GTSNPN, SVGIG (reference sequence). DNA of the CDR3: TGTGCCTATGTGGGACATGGGATGAACACCCGGGAGCTGTTTTTT. Its protein is CAYVGHGMNTRELFF.

The V call is TRBV6-5, the J call TRBJ1-4; 9 bases map to TRBD1. From germline, CDR1 is MNHEY and CDR2 SVGAGI. The length of the CDR3 is 16 residues. J gave up 8 bases and V 7 bases, and 14 bases lay outside the gene matches. The chain's CDR3 is CASTQRPGQGGEKLFF. CDR3 sequence (DNA): TGTGCCAGCACTCAACGACCGGGACAGGGAGGCGAAAAACTGTTTTTT.

This clonotype was picked up a small number of times. J is TRBJ2-1 and V is TRBV4-2; D gene unclear. Germline values: CDR1 LGHNA, CDR2 YNFKEQ. The V gene lost 4 bases and the J gene lost 8 bases, with 12 bases spanning the gap. The CDR3 has 13 amino acids. The CDR3 DNA is TGTGCCAGCAGCCGCACCGGCGCGGATGAGCAGTTCTTC. It specifies CASSRTGADEQFF.

About this clonotype: One end of the junction fails to match germline, which may point to a read error. J is TRBJ2-1 and V is TRBV4-1, with TRBD2 identical over 7 bases. From germline, CDR1 is MGHRA and CDR2 YSYEKL. CDR3 size: 15 residues. CDR3 DNA: TGCGCGAGCAGCCACCGACGGGGGGAAAGGGGTGAGCAGTTCTTC. Protein: CASSHRRGERGEQFF.

Concerning this clonotype: A junction boundary mismatches the germline segment, possibly from a read error. The V call is TRBV7-9, the J call TRBJ2-1; 8 bases agree with TRBD1. Germline-derived CDR1 and CDR2 are SEHNR and FQNEAQ (reference sequence). The CDR3 length is 14 residues. This chain's CDR3 is CVSISRDRPNEQFF. Written as DNA, the CDR3 is TGTGTCAGCATCTCGCGGGACAGGCCCAATGAGCAGTTCTTC.

The chain combines TRBV11-2 with TRBJ1-1; weak D call: TRBD1 (5 bases). Looked up from germline, CDR1 is SGHAT and CDR2 is FQNNGV. Trimming left V 8 bases short and J 2 bases short, with 12 bases between. The CDR3 runs to 13 residues. In nucleotides, the CDR3 is TGTGCCAGCGGCGGGGCATCCAACACTGAAGCTTTCTTT. Residues: CASGGASNTEAFF.

V and J are TRBV20-1 and TRBJ2-2, with 9 bases identical to TRBD1. Germline-derived CDR1 and CDR2 are DFQATT and SNEGSKA (reference sequence). The CDR3 totals 13 residues. The V segment lost 4 bases and the J segment 4 bases; nucleotides outside the gene matches: 1. The CDR3 reads CSAMGQGTGELFF. In nucleotides, the CDR3 is TGCAGTGCTATGGGACAGGGCACCGGGGAGCTGTTTTTT.

The rearrangement joins TRBV6-4 to TRBJ1-2; D ambiguous. This CDR3 comprises 15 residues. The V gene's germline CDR1 is MRHNA and CDR2 SNTAGT. The V and J ends lost 2 bases and 6 bases respectively, with 16 bases between them. The CDR3 spells CASSDSSWQNNGYTF. The CDR3 DNA follows: TGTGCCAGCAGTGACAGTAGTTGGCAGAACAATGGCTACACCTTC.

This clonotype came up many times. The genes are TRBV4-1 and TRBJ2-5; 14 nucleotides align to TRBD2. Germline values: CDR1 MGHRA, CDR2 YSYEKL. The CDR3 length is 19 residues. Germline trimming cut 4 bases from V and 3 bases from J; bases unmatched to any gene: 13. The chain's CDR3 is CASSRAQGTSGRGKETQYF. The CDR3 DNA reads TGCGCCAGCAGCCGGGCCCAGGGGACTAGCGGGAGAGGAAAAGAGACCCAGTACTTC.

Only a few counts were recorded for this clonotype. A junction end diverges from the germline sequence, so it may reflect a read error. The rearrangement links TRBV12-3 or TRBV12-4 to TRBJ1-1; 8 bases map to TRBD1. The CDR3 has 15 amino acids. The CDR3 sequence is CACSSTDRVNTEAFF. The DNA of the CDR3 is TGTGCCTGCAGCTCCACGGACAGGGTGAACACTGAAGCTTTCTTT.